The sequence of this T cell receptor beta chain was determined in a study of beta chain features in type 1 diabetes. Overall study findings and caveats: cDNA-based sequencing might over-represent cells highly expressing TCR. Patients with type 1 diabetes carried fewer insertions and had more deletions at their VDJ junctions. For Type 1 diabetes patients, all four CD4+ subsets carried TCRB CDR3s that were moderately but significantly shorter.

Between the trimmed V and J ends, which lost 2 bases and 7 bases, there was a span of 12 bases. From germline, CDR1 is SGHAT and CDR2 FQNNGV. The CDR3 runs 13 residues. Concerning this clone itself: The target antigen is unknown.

The isolated RNA, all of it, was reverse transcribed, so expressed TCRB transcripts were what got sequenced. Sequenced by immunoSEQ multiplex PCR; TCRdb stores in-frame clones only, minus some. The sample has more than 100,000 clones, about 26% seen once. Stem cell-like memory, regulatory, central memory and naive CD4+ cells were sorted via CD45RO/CCR7/CD25/CD127/CD95/CD27. The receptor comes from a woman aged 18 to 35 with type 1 diabetes. The chain recombines TRBV11-2 with TRBJ2-7, with D tentatively TRBD2 (6 bases). What was sequenced was central memory CD4+ T cells from blood. CDR3 loop: CASSLRNREEQYF. The CDR3, as DNA: TGTGCCAGCAGCTTACGTAACCGGGAGGAGCAGTACTTC.